The sequence of this T cell receptor (beta chain) was determined in a study of blood T cell repertoires in COVID-19. Study background: The United States, Italy and Spain were the sources of the acute and convalescent COVID-19 samples. PBMCs, B-cell-depleted T cells, or T cells provided the cDNA or gDNA that made up the material.

Libraries were prepared by immunoSEQ multiplex PCR; TCRdb keeps only in-frame clonotypes and omits some of them. The sample shows about 230,000 clones, 86% of them seen only once. It was during active infection that Seattle patients were enrolled and then longitudinally followed. Trimming removed 1 base from V and 0 bases from J, with 13 bases in between. The CDR3 spans 18 residues. Germline CDR1 SGHTA, CDR2 FQGNSA. This receptor was identified in a man in his forties or fifties with COVID-19, enrolled during active disease. The specimen sequenced was peripheral blood. The chain links TRBV7-2 to TRBJ1-6; TRBD1 is a possible D gene (6 bases). CDR3 amino acids: CASSLEGDPSSYNSPLHF. CDR3 sequence (DNA): TGTGCCAGCAGCTTAGAGGGGGACCCGAGCTCCTATAATTCACCCCTCCACTTT. Combining the CDR3 with reference TRBV7-2 and TRBJ1-6 gives the whole variable domain GAGVSQSPSNKVTEKGKDVELRCDPISGHTALYWYRQSLGQGLEFLIYFQGNSAPDKSGLPSDRFSAERTGGSVSTLTIQRTQQEDSAVYLCASSLEGDPSSYNSPLHFGNGTRLTVT.